This TCR beta chain came from a study of patients and donors after allogeneic stem cell transplantation. Germline lookup yields CDR1 ENHRY and CDR2 SYGVKD. There are 12 residues in the CDR3. V was pared by 4 bases and J by 6 bases, with 9 bases between. TCRdb independently ran MiXCR on the RT-PCR reads; one entry per CDR3 protein. This table holds over 150,000 distinct CDR3 sequences, 30% found once. This clonotype was seen at least ten times. This rearrangement joins TRBV10-3 to TRBJ1-2; a weak D match, TRBD1 (5 bases). The TCR sequence derives from a human donor who was either an allogeneic HSCT recipient or a stem cell or donor lymphocyte infusion donor (not recorded which). It is not recorded whose cells these are; they may come from a transplant donor. The sequencing sample was made of blood, either unsorted or a sorted T cell fraction (not recorded which). CDR3 in DNA: TGTGCCATCAGTGCAGGGAGCCATGGCTACACCTTC. Its protein is CAISAGSHGYTF.